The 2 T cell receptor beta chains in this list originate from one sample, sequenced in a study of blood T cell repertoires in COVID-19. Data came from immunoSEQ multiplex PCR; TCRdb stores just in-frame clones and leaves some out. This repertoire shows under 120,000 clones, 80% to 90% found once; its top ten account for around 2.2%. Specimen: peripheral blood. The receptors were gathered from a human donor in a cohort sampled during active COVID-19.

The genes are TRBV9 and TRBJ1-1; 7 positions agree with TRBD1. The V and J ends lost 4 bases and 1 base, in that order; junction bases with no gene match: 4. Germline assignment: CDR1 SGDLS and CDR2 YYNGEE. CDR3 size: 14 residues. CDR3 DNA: TGTGCCAGCAGCCCGGGGACAGCGAACACTGAAGCTTTCTTT. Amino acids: CASSPGTANTEAFF.

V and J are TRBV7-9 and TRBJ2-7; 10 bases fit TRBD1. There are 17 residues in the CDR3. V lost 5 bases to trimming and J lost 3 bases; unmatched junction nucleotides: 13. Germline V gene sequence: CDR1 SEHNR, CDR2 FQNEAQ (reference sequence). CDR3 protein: CASSRLARDRGYYEQYF. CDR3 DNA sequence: TGTGCCAGCAGCCGACTTGCGCGGGACAGGGGTTACTACGAGCAGTACTTC. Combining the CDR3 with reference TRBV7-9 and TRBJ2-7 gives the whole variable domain DTGVSQNPRHKITKRGQNVTFRCDPISEHNRLYWYRQTLGQGPEFLTYFQNEAQLEKSRLLSDRFSAERPKGSFSTLEIQRTEQGDSAMYLCASSRLARDRGYYEQYFGPGTRLTVT.